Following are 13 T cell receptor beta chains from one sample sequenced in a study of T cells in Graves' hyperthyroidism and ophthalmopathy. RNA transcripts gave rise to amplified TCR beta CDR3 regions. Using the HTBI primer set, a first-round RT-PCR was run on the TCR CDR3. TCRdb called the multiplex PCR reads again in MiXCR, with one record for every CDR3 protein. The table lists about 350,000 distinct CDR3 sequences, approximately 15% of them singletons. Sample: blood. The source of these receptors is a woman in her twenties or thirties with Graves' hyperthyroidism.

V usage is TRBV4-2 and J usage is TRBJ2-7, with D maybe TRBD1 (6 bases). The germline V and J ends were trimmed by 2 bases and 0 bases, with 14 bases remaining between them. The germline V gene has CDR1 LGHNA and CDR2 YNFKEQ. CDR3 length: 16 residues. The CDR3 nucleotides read TGTGCCAGCAGCCAAAACGGCAGGGGATTCTCCTACGAGCAGTACTTC. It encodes CASSQNGRGFSYEQYF.

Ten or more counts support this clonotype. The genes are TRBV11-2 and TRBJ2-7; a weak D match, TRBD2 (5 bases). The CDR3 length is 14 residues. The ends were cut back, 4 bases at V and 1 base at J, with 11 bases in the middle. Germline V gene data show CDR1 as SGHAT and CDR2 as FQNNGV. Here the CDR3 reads CASSWRGLSYEQYF. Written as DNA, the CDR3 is TGTGCCAGCAGCTGGCGAGGACTTTCCTACGAGCAGTACTTC.

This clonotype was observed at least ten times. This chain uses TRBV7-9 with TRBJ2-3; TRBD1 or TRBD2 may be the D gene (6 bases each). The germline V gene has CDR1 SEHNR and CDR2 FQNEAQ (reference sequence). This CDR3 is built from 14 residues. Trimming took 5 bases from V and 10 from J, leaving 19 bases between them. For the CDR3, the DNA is TGTGCCAGCAGCCCGACCTCACAGGGAGGTTCGCAGTATTTT. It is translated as CASSPTSQGGSQYF.

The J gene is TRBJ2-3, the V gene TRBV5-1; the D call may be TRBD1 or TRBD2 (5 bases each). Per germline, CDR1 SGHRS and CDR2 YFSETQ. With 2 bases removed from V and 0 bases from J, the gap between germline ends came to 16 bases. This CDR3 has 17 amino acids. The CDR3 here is CASSLTRGRISTDTQYF. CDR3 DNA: TGCGCCAGCAGCTTAACCCGGGGACGGATCAGCACAGATACGCAGTATTTT. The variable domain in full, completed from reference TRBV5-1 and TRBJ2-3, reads KAGVTQTPRYLIKTRGQQVTLSCSPISGHRSVSWYQQTPGQGLQFLFEYFSETQRNKGNFPGRFSGRQFSNSRSEMNVSTLELGDSALYLCASSLTRGRISTDTQYFGPGTRLTVL.

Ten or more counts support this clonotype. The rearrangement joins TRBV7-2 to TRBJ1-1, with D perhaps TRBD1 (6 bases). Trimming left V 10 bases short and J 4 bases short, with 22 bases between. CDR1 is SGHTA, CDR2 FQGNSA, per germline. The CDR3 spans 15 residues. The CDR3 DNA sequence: TGTGCCACCGCGAGGGTGACAGGCATTGGCACTGAAGCTTTCTTT. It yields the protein CATARVTGIGTEAFF.

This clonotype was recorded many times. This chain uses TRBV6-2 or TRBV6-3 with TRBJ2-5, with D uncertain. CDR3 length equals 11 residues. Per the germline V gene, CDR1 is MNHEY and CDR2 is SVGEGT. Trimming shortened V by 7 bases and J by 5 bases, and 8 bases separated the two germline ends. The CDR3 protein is CASTNGETQYF. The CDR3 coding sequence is TGTGCCAGCACCAACGGGGAGACCCAGTACTTC.

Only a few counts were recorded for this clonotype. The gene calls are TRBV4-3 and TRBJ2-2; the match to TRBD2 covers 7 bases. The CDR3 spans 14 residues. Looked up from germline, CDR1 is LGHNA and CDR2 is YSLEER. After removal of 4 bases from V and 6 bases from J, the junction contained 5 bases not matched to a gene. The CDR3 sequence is CASSPRLAAGELFF. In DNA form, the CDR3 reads TGCGCCAGCAGCCCAAGACTAGCAGCCGGGGAGCTGTTTTTT.

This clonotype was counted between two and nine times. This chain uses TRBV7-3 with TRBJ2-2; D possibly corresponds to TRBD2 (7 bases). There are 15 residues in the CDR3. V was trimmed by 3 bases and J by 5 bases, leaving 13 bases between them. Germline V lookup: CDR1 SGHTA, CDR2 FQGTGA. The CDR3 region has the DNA TGTGCCAGCAGCTTCGGGGGGCCGGGAACCGGGGAGCTGTTTTTT. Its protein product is CASSFGGPGTGELFF.

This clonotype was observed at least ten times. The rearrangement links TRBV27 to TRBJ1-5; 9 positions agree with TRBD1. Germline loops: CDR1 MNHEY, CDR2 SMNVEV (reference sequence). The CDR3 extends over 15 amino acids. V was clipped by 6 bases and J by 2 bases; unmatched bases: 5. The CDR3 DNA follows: TGTGCCAGCAGGGGGACAGGGTTTCGCAATCAGCCCCAGCATTTT. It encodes CASRGTGFRNQPQHF.

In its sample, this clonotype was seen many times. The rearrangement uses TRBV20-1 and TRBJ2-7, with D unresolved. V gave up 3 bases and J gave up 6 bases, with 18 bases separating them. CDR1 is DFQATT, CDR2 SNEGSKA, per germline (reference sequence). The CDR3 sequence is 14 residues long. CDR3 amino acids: CSARAPDTVTEQYF. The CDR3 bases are TGCAGTGCTAGGGCCCCCGACACAGTGACCGAGCAGTACTTC.

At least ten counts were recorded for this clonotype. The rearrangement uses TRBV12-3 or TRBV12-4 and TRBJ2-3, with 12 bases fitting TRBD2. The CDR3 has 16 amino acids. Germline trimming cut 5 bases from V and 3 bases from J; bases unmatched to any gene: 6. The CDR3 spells CASSQTSGSGTDTQYF. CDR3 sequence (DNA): TGTGCCAGCAGTCAGACTAGCGGGAGCGGGACAGATACGCAGTATTTT.

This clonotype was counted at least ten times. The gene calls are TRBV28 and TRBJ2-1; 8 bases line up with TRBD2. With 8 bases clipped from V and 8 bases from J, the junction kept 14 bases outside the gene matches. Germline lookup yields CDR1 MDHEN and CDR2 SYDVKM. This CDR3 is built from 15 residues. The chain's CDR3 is CASVPGLAREDEQFF. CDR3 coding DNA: TGTGCCAGCGTCCCAGGACTAGCTAGGGAGGATGAGCAGTTCTTC.

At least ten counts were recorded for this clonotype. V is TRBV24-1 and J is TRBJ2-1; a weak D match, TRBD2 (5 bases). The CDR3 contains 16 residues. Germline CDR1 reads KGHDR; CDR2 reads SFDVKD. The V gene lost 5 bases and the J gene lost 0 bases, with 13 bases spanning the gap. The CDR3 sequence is CATSGERASSYNEQFF. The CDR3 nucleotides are TGTGCCACCAGTGGGGAGAGGGCGAGCTCCTACAATGAGCAGTTCTTC.